The 5 T cell receptor beta chains below were found in one sample sequenced in a study of monozygotic twins with inflammatory bowel disease (dated by TCRdb to about 2019). Library creation used 5' RACE. The sequencing machine was an Illumina HiSeq 2500. TCRdb reprocessed the reads, reporting each CDR3 protein sequence once and no DNA. This sample's clone table shows a few hundred thousand distinct CDR3 sequences. Clones ranked in the top ten supply around 2.4% of the sample. Sequenced sample: blood. The origin of the receptors is a human donor with ulcerative colitis or Crohn's disease, or a healthy co-twin of an affected twin (not recorded which).

This sequence joins TRBV11-2 and TRBJ2-7. Germline-derived CDR1 and CDR2 are SGHAT and FQNNGV. CDR3 length equals 11 residues. CDR3 in amino acids: CASGISYEQYF.

J is TRBJ1-1 and V is TRBV20-1; TCRdb names TRBD1, which stays unverified in the absence of DNA. Germline V gives CDR1 DFQATT, CDR2 SNEGSKA (reference sequence). The CDR3 runs to 14 residues. CDR3 sequence reads: CSAYNRAKNTEAFF.

This sequence joins TRBV6-5 and TRBJ1-1. The CDR3 length is 16 residues. Germline values: CDR1 MNHEY, CDR2 SVGAGI. The CDR3 reads CASSYSDKGANTEAFF.

The chain joins TRBV5-6 to TRBJ1-4; absent DNA, TCRdb's TRBD1 call cannot be checked. Germline lookup yields CDR1 SGHDT and CDR2 YYEEEE. The CDR3 is made up of 15 amino acids. The CDR3 loop reads CASSRQGKTNEKLFF.

J is TRBJ2-3 and V is TRBV29-1; TCRdb reports TRBD2, a call that lacks DNA to check it against. Germline lookup yields CDR1 SQVTM and CDR2 ANQGSEA. The CDR3 covers 14 residues. The CDR3: CSARLAGGTDTHYF.